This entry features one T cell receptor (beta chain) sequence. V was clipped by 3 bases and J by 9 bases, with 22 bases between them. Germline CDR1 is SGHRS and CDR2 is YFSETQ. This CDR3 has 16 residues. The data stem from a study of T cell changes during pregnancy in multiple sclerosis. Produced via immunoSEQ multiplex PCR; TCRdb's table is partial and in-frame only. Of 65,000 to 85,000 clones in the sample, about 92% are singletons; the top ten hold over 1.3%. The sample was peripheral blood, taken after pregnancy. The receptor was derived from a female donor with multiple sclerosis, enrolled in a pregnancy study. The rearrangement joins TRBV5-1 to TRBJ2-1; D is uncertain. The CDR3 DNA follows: TGCGCCAGCAGCTACCACCAACGTCCCCCCCCGGTTGAGCAGTTCTTC. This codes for CASSYHQRPPPVEQFF.